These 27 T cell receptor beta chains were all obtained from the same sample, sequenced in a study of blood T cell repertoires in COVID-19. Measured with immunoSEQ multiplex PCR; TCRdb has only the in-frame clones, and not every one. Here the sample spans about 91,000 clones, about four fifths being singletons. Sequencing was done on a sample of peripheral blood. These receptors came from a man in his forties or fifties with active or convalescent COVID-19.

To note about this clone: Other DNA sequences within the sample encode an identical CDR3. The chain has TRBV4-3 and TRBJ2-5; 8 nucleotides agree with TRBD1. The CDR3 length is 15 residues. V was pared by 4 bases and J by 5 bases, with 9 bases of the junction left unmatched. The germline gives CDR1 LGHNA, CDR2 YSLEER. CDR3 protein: CASSPRQGKGETQYF. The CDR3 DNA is TGCGCCAGCAGCCCCCGACAGGGGAAGGGGGAGACCCAGTACTTC.

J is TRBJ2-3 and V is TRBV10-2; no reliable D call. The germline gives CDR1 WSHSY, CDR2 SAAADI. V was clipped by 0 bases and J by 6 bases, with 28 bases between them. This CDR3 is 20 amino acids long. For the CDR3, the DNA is TGCGCCAGCAGTGAGTCGACACCTCCTCCCTACGTACAGACCCTCGATACGCAGTATTTT. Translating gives CASSESTPPPYVQTLDTQYF.

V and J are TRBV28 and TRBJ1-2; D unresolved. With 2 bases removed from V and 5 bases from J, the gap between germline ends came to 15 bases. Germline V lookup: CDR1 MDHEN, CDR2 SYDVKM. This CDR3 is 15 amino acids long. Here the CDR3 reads CASSLNLDGGYGYTF. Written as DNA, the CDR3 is TGTGCCAGCAGTTTAAATTTGGACGGAGGGTATGGCTACACCTTC.

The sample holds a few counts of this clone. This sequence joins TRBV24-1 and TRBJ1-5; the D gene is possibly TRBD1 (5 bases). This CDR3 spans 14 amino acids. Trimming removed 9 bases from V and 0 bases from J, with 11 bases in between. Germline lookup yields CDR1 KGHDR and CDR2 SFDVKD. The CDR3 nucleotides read TGTGCCACCTCGGACACATATAGCAATCAGCCCCAGCATTTT. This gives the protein CATSDTYSNQPQHF.

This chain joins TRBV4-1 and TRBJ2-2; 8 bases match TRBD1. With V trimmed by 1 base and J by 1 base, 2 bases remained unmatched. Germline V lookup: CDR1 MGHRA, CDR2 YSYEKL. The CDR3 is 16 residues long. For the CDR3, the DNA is TGCGCCAGCAGCCAAGGACAGGGGCAGAACACCGGGGAGCTGTTTTTT. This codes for CASSQGQGQNTGELFF.

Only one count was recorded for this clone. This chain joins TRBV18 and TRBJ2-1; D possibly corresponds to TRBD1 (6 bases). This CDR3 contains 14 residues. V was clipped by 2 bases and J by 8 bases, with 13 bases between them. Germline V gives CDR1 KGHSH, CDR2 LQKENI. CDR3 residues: CASSPIQGRDEQFF. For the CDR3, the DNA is TGTGCCAGCTCACCAATACAGGGAAGGGATGAGCAGTTCTTC. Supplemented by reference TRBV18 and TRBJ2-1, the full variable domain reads NAGVMQNPRHLVRRRGQEARLRCSPMKGHSHVYWYRQLPEEGLKFMVYLQKENIIDESGMPKERFSAEFPKEGPSILRIQQVVRGDSAAYFCASSPIQGRDEQFFGPGTRLTVL.

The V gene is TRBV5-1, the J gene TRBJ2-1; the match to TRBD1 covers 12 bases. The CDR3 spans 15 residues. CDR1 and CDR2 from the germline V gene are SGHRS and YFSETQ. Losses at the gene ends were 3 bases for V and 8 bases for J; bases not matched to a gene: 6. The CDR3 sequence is CASSWSGTGGDEQFF. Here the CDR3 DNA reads TGCGCCAGCAGCTGGTCCGGGACAGGGGGCGATGAGCAGTTCTTC.

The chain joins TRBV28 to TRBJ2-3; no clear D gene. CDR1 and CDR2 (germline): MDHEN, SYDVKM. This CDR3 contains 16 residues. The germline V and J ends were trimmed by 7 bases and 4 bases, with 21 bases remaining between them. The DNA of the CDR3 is TGTGCCAGCATCACATCCGGGTCGCGAGGCCCAGATACGCAGTATTTT. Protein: CASITSGSRGPDTQYF.

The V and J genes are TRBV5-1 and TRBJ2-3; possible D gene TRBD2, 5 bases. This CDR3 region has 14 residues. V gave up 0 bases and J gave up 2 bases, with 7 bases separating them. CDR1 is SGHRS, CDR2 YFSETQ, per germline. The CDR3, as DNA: TGCGCCAGCAGCTTGGGAGGGATCACAGATACGCAGTATTTT. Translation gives CASSLGGITDTQYF.

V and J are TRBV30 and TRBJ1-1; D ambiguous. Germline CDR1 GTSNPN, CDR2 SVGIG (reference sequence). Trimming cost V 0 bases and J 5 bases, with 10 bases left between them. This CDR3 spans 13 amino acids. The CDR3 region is CAWSVWGGTEAFF. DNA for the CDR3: TGTGCCTGGAGTGTGTGGGGAGGTACTGAAGCTTTCTTT.

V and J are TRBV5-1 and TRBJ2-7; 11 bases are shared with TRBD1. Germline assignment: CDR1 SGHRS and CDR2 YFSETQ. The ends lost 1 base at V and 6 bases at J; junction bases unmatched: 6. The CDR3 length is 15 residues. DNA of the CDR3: TGCGCCAGCAGCTTGCAAGGGACAGGGGGTGGCGAGCAGTACTTC. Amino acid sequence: CASSLQGTGGGEQYF.

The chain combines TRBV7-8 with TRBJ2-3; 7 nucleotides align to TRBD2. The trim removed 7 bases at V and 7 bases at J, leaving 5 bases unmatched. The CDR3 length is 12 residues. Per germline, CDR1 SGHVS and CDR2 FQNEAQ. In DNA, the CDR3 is TGTGCCAGCACCTGGGGGGGGAATACGCAGTATTTT. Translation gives CASTWGGNTQYF.

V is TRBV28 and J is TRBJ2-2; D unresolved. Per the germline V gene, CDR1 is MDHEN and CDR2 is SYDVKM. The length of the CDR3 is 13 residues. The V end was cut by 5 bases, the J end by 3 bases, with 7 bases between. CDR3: CASSNYDTGELFF. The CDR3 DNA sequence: TGTGCCAGCAGTAACTACGACACCGGGGAGCTGTTTTTT.

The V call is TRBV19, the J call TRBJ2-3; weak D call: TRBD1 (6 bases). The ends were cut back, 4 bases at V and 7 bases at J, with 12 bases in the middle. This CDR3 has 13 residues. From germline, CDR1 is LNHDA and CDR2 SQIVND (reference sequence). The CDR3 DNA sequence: TGTGCCAGTAGTACCACCCAGGGGAATACGCAGTATTTT. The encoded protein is CASSTTQGNTQYF.

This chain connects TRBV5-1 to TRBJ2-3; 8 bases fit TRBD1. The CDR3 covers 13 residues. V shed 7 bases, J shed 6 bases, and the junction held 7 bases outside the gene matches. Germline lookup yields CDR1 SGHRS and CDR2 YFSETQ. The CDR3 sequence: CASEGQVVDTQYF. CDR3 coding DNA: TGCGCCAGCGAGGGACAGGTGGTCGATACGCAGTATTTT.

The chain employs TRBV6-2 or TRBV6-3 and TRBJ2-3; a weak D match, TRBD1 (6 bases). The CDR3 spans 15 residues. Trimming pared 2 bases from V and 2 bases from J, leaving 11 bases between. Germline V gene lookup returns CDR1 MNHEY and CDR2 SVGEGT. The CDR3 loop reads CASSYSQGNTDTQYF. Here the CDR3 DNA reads TGTGCCAGCAGTTACAGTCAGGGGAACACAGATACGCAGTATTTT.

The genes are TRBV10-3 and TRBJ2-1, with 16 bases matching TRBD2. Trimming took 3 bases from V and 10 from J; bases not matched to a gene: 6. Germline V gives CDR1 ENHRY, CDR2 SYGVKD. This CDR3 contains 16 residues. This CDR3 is CAISDGTSGGAWEQFF. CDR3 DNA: TGTGCCATCAGTGACGGGACTAGCGGGGGGGCCTGGGAGCAGTTCTTC.

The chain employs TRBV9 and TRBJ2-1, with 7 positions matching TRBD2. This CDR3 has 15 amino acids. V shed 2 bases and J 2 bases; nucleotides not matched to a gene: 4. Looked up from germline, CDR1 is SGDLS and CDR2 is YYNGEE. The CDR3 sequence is CASSVVAGAYNEQFF. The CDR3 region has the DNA TGTGCCAGCAGCGTCGTGGCGGGGGCCTACAATGAGCAGTTCTTC.

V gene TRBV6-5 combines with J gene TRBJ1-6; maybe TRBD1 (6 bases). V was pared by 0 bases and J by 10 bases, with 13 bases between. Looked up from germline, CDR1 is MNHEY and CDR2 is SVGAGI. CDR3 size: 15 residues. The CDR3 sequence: CASSYSSRGGSPLHF. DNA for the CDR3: TGTGCCAGCAGTTACTCGTCCAGGGGAGGGTCACCCCTCCACTTT.

This CDR3 is CASSYINRGVTEKLFF. The CDR3 region has the DNA TGCGCCAGCAGCTACATAAACAGGGGGGTAACTGAAAAACTGTTTTTT. V and J are TRBV5-1 and TRBJ1-4; 8 bases line up with TRBD1. Losses at the gene ends were 3 bases for V and 7 bases for J; bases not matched to a gene: 11. CDR1 SGHRS and CDR2 YFSETQ come from the germline V gene. The CDR3 is 16 residues long.

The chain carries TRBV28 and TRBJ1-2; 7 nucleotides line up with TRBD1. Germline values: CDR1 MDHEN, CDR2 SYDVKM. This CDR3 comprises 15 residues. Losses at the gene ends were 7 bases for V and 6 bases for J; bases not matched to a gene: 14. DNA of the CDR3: TGTGCCAGCACCACGGGAGGGGGCGTGTTTCATGGCTACACCTTC. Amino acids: CASTTGGGVFHGYTF.

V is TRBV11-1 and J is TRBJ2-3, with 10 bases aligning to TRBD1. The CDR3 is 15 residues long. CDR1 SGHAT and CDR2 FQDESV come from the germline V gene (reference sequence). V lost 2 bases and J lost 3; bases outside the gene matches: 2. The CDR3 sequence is CASSLTGQGTDTQYF. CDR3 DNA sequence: TGTGCCAGCAGCTTAACGGGACAGGGGACAGATACGCAGTATTTT.

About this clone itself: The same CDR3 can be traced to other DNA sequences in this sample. CDR3 region: CASSIGQGAETQYF. CDR3 nucleotides: TGTGCCAGTAGTATAGGACAGGGGGCTGAGACCCAGTACTTC. V and J are TRBV19 and TRBJ2-5, with TRBD1 matching over 10 bases. This CDR3 contains 14 residues. Trimming removed 1 base from V and 5 bases from J; junction bases left unmatched: 1. Germline CDR1 and CDR2: LNHDA and SQIVND (reference sequence).

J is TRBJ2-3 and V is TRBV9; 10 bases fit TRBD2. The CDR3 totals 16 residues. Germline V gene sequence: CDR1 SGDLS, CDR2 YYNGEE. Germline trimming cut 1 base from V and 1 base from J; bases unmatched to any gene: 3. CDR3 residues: CASSVLSGGGTDTQYF. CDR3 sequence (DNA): TGTGCCAGCAGCGTACTAAGCGGGGGGGGCACAGATACGCAGTATTTT.

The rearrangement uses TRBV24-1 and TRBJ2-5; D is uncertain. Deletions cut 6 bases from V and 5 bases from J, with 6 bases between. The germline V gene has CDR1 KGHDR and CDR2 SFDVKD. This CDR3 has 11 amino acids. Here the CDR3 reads CATSSRETQYF. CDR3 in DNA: TGTGCCACCAGTTCGAGGGAGACCCAGTACTTC.

The CDR3 protein is CASSTRGNMLYGYTF. Written as DNA, the CDR3 is TGTGCCAGCAGCACCAGGGGGAATATGCTCTATGGCTACACCTTC. The chain joins TRBV11-2 to TRBJ1-2, with 7 positions matching TRBD1. Germline lookup yields CDR1 SGHAT and CDR2 FQNNGV. The CDR3 is made up of 15 amino acids. Trimming at V came to 5 bases and at J to 4 bases, leaving 10 bases not matched to a gene. The complete variable domain, with remaining parts taken from reference TRBV11-2 and TRBJ1-2, reads EAGVAQSPRYKIIEKRQSVAFWCNPISGHATLYWYQQILGQGPKLLIQFQNNGVVDDSQLPKDRFSAERLKGVDSTLKIQPAKLEDSAVYLCASSTRGNMLYGYTFGSGTRLTVV.

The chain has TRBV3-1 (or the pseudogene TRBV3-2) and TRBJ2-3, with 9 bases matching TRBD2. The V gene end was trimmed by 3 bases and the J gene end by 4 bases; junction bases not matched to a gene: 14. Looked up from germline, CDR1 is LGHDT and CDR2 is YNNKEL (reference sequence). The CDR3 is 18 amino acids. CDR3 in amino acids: CASSHPLGAGGPPDTQYF. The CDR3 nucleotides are TGTGCCAGCAGCCATCCATTGGGTGCGGGGGGGCCCCCAGATACGCAGTATTTT.